The 27 T cell receptor beta chains below were found in one sample sequenced in a study of blood T cell repertoires in COVID-19. The repertoire was sequenced with immunoSEQ multiplex PCR; TCRdb's copy has only in-frame clones and lacks some. The sample gives about 120,000 clones, 80% to 90% of which show up once; around 30% is in the top ten. Specimen: peripheral blood. The origin of the receptors is a man between 65 and 80 years old with active or convalescent COVID-19.

This clone was counted a few times. The V gene is TRBV27, the J gene TRBJ1-4, with D uncertain. Trimming took off 0 bases at V and 8 bases at J, with 13 bases between the two ends. Germline V gene sequence: CDR1 MNHEY, CDR2 SMNVEV (reference sequence). This CDR3 is 15 amino acids long. The CDR3 sequence: CASSLSPGLREKLFF. The CDR3 region has the DNA TGTGCCAGCAGTTTATCTCCAGGATTAAGGGAAAAACTGTTTTTT.

The chain is built from TRBV18 and TRBJ1-1; D is unresolved. V was trimmed by 2 bases and J by 4 bases, leaving 8 bases between them. The CDR3 has 13 residues. Germline CDR1 and CDR2: KGHSH and LQKENI. The CDR3 loop is CASSPGAGTEAFF. The CDR3 DNA is TGTGCCAGCTCACCAGGAGCGGGCACTGAAGCTTTCTTT.

This chain connects TRBV19 to TRBJ2-2, with 10 bases matching TRBD2. The trim removed 4 bases at V and 1 base at J, leaving 15 bases unmatched. CDR1 LNHDA and CDR2 SQIVND come from the germline V gene (reference sequence). The CDR3 is 20 residues long. The CDR3 region has the DNA TGTGCCAGTAGTAAACGCGGGACTAGCGTACCTCGGGGGAACACCGGGGAGCTGTTTTTT. Protein product: CASSKRGTSVPRGNTGELFF.

The rearrangement links TRBV3-1 (or the pseudogene TRBV3-2) to TRBJ1-1, with D possibly TRBD1 on 6 matching bases. Trimming left V 4 bases short and J 1 base short, with 10 bases between. This CDR3 spans 14 amino acids. CDR1 and CDR2 (germline): LGHDT, YNNKEL (reference sequence). The CDR3 coding sequence is TGTGCCAGCAGCCGGGTGGGGGCGAACACTGAAGCTTTCTTT. It encodes CASSRVGANTEAFF.

This clone was counted only a few times. V and J are TRBV6-5 and TRBJ1-1; 8 nucleotides line up with TRBD1. Germline V lookup: CDR1 MNHEY, CDR2 SVGAGI. There are 13 residues in the CDR3. The junction had 7 bases not matched to a gene; V was cut back by 6 bases and J by 7 bases. In DNA, the CDR3 is TGTGCCAGCAGCCATGGACAGGGTGTTGAAGCTTTCTTT. Translation: CASSHGQGVEAFF.

This clone was recorded once. CDR3 DNA sequence: TGTGCCAGCAGTGATCTAGCGGGAGGGCTCTCCCATGCGCAGTATTTT. It yields the protein CASSDLAGGLSHAQYF. The V and J genes are TRBV6-1 and TRBJ2-3; 12 bases line up with TRBD2. The CDR3 length is 16 residues. V shed 3 bases and J 10 bases; nucleotides not matched to a gene: 11. Germline lookup yields CDR1 MNHNS and CDR2 SASEGT.

This clone was seen a handful of times. The chain employs TRBV28 and TRBJ1-5; TRBD1 matches at 9 bases. The CDR3 is 17 amino acids. The germline V gene has CDR1 MDHEN and CDR2 SYDVKM. Unmatched junction bases numbered 15, after V lost 6 bases and J lost 6 bases. The CDR3 nucleotides are TGTGCCAGCAGCCGTACAGGGGGCACCCGATTCGGTCAGCCCCAGCATTTT. Its protein product is CASSRTGGTRFGQPQHF.

The V call is TRBV28, the J call TRBJ2-7; 8 nucleotides agree with TRBD2. Per the germline V gene, CDR1 is MDHEN and CDR2 is SYDVKM. This CDR3 is built from 15 residues. The V segment lost 9 bases and the J segment 3 bases; nucleotides outside the gene matches: 13. CDR3 sequence: CASNTPGGNGYEQYF. The CDR3 DNA sequence: TGTGCCAGTAACACCCCGGGAGGGAATGGCTACGAGCAGTACTTC.

CDR3: CASSLPPPGQGADSYNSPLHF. In DNA, the CDR3 is TGCGCCAGCAGCTTGCCCCCCCCGGGACAGGGGGCGGATTCCTATAATTCACCCCTCCACTTT. The J gene is TRBJ1-6, the V gene TRBV5-1; 12 bases map to TRBD1. The V segment lost 1 base and the J segment 1 base; nucleotides outside the gene matches: 12. This CDR3 has 21 residues. In germline, CDR1 is SGHRS, CDR2 YFSETQ. Filled out from reference TRBV5-1 and TRBJ1-6, the complete variable domain reads KAGVTQTPRYLIKTRGQQVTLSCSPISGHRSVSWYQQTPGQGLQFLFEYFSETQRNKGNFPGRFSGRQFSNSRSEMNVSTLELGDSALYLCASSLPPPGQGADSYNSPLHFGNGTRLTVT.

The chain is built from TRBV18 and TRBJ1-4, with 7 bases aligning to TRBD1. CDR3 length equals 15 residues. V shed 1 base and J 8 bases; nucleotides not matched to a gene: 7. Germline V lookup: CDR1 KGHSH, CDR2 LQKENI. CDR3: CASSPQGGGQEKLFF. The DNA for the CDR3 is TGTGCCAGCTCACCACAAGGGGGCGGTCAAGAAAAACTGTTTTTT.

J is TRBJ2-3 and V is TRBV5-4, with a weak D call TRBD2 (6 bases). V gave up 3 bases and J gave up 0 bases, with 14 bases separating them. Looked up from germline, CDR1 is SGHNT and CDR2 is YYREEE (reference sequence). CDR3 length equals 16 residues. The CDR3 bases are TGTGCCAGCAGCTCGGGGACTTCGTCTAGCACAGATACGCAGTATTTT. Protein: CASSSGTSSSTDTQYF.

This rearrangement joins TRBV2 to TRBJ2-1; D uncertain. The V and J ends lost 4 bases and 4 bases respectively, with 14 bases between them. CDR3 size: 15 residues. In germline, CDR1 is SNHLY, CDR2 FYNNEI. Written as DNA, the CDR3 is TGTGCCAGCAGTGTAGTCTCTGGAGCTTACAATGAGCAGTTCTTC. This codes for CASSVVSGAYNEQFF.

The CDR3 DNA reads as TGTGCCAGCAGTACTCGGGACAGGGGGGTGCAAGAGACCCAGTACTTC. Translated, it gives CASSTRDRGVQETQYF. The gene calls are TRBV28 and TRBJ2-5; 11 positions match TRBD1. The trim removed 5 bases at V and 2 bases at J, leaving 7 bases unmatched. The CDR3 contains 16 residues. Per germline, CDR1 MDHEN and CDR2 SYDVKM.

The chain employs TRBV7-3 and TRBJ2-2; D possibly corresponds to TRBD1 (5 bases). The CDR3 has 17 residues. Deletions cut 0 bases from V and 1 base from J, with 12 bases between. The V gene's germline CDR1 is SGHTA and CDR2 FQGTGA. DNA of the CDR3: TGTGCCAGCAGCTTAACGAGGATGACAGAGAACACCGGGGAGCTGTTTTTT. It translates to CASSLTRMTENTGELFF.

The rearrangement joins TRBV2 to TRBJ2-3, with TRBD2 as a possible D gene (6 bases). This CDR3 spans 19 amino acids. The V gene lost 6 bases and the J gene lost 0 bases, with 25 bases spanning the gap. The germline gives CDR1 SNHLY, CDR2 FYNNEI. The CDR3 spells CASSEIHRYIADSTDTQYF. DNA of the CDR3: TGTGCCAGCAGCGAAATCCATCGATATATAGCGGATAGCACAGATACGCAGTATTTT.

V gene TRBV7-2 combines with J gene TRBJ1-2; TRBD1 matches at 7 bases. V shed 2 bases, J shed 8 bases, and the junction held 8 bases outside the gene matches. Germline V gene data show CDR1 as SGHTA and CDR2 as FQGNSA. The CDR3 spans 14 residues. CDR3 nucleotide sequence: TGTGCCAGCAGCTTAAGGTCAGGGGGAAGCGGCTACACCTTC. It translates to CASSLRSGGSGYTF.

This chain uses TRBV5-1 with TRBJ2-2; D ambiguous. This CDR3 spans 14 amino acids. V gave up 4 bases and J gave up 1 base, with 8 bases separating them. Germline V gene sequence: CDR1 SGHRS, CDR2 YFSETQ. The DNA for the CDR3 is TGCGCCAGCAGCGTCGACTTGAACACCGGGGAGCTGTTTTTT. Amino acid sequence: CASSVDLNTGELFF.

V gene TRBV7-6 combines with J gene TRBJ1-6; D gene ambiguous. Per germline, CDR1 SGHVS and CDR2 FNYEAQ. The length of the CDR3 is 20 residues. V gave up 0 bases and J gave up 4 bases, with 22 bases separating them. In DNA form, the CDR3 reads TGTGCCAGCAGCTTAGCGCCGGAGCAATACGCGGTCTCTTATAATTCACCCCTCCACTTT. It translates to CASSLAPEQYAVSYNSPLHF.

This clone was picked up a small number of times. The chain joins TRBV6-2 or TRBV6-3 to TRBJ1-5; D ambiguous. V shed 4 bases and J shed 8 bases, with 15 bases lying between them. Germline V gives CDR1 MNHEY, CDR2 SVGEGT. This CDR3 contains 14 residues. CDR3 in amino acids: CASSSSRLLEPQHF. In nucleotides, the CDR3 is TGTGCCAGCAGTTCAAGCAGGCTCTTGGAGCCCCAGCATTTT.

This rearrangement joins TRBV19 to TRBJ1-2, with D hard to call. V lost 5 bases and J lost 10, with 11 bases in between. The CDR3 sequence is 11 residues long. Germline lookup yields CDR1 LNHDA and CDR2 SQIVND (reference sequence). The CDR3 region has the DNA TGTGCCAGTAGTGTGGCGGGGTTCTACACCTTC. Residues: CASSVAGFYTF.

This chain links TRBV30 with TRBJ2-7, with D maybe TRBD2 (5 bases). This CDR3 contains 12 residues. The ends were cut back, 3 bases at V and 5 bases at J, with 11 bases in the middle. Germline-derived CDR1 and CDR2 are GTSNPN and SVGIG (reference sequence). The CDR3 here is CAWRPGWDEQYF. The CDR3 nucleotides read TGTGCCTGGAGGCCGGGATGGGACGAGCAGTACTTC.

The chain employs TRBV29-1 and TRBJ1-5; tentatively, D is TRBD1 (5 bases). CDR1 and CDR2 from the germline V gene are SQVTM and ANQGSEA. The CDR3 spans 15 residues. The V end was cut by 4 bases, the J end by 0 bases, with 13 bases between. This CDR3 is CSVVEGLYSNQPQHF. The CDR3 DNA reads as TGCAGCGTTGTGGAGGGGCTCTATAGCAATCAGCCCCAGCATTTT.

The rearrangement links TRBV18 to TRBJ2-7; the D gene is possibly TRBD2 (6 bases). Germline V gives CDR1 KGHSH, CDR2 LQKENI. Trimming left V 1 base short and J 3 bases short, with 10 bases between. The CDR3 is 14 amino acids. Here the CDR3 reads CASSPRGLNYEQYF. The CDR3 bases are TGTGCCAGCTCACCACGGGGACTGAACTACGAGCAGTACTTC. The full variable domain, rest sourced from reference TRBV18 and TRBJ2-7, is NAGVMQNPRHLVRRRGQEARLRCSPMKGHSHVYWYRQLPEEGLKFMVYLQKENIIDESGMPKERFSAEFPKEGPSILRIQQVVRGDSAAYFCASSPRGLNYEQYFGPGTRLTVT.

This clone was picked up one time. The rearrangement links TRBV28 to TRBJ2-2, with TRBD1 matching over 10 bases. The CDR3 loop spans 16 amino acids. Germline CDR1 is MDHEN and CDR2 is SYDVKM. The V and J ends lost 4 bases and 6 bases, in that order; junction bases with no gene match: 8. This chain's CDR3 is CASSYWDRGGSGELFF. The CDR3 DNA follows: TGTGCCAGCAGTTATTGGGACAGGGGTGGGTCCGGGGAGCTGTTTTTT.

The genes are TRBV11-3 and TRBJ2-1; D perhaps matches TRBD2 (7 bases). The CDR3 runs 17 residues. Trimming left V 0 bases short and J 2 bases short, with 14 bases between. Germline V gene sequence: CDR1 SGHNT, CDR2 YENEEA. The CDR3 DNA reads as TGTGCCAGCAGCTTAGACTCTGGGGGGGGGCCCTACAATGAGCAGTTCTTC. Protein: CASSLDSGGGPYNEQFF.

This chain joins TRBV7-9 and TRBJ2-7; D gene unclear. Trimming removed 5 bases at V and 6 bases at J, with 14 bases between. Germline V lookup: CDR1 SEHNR, CDR2 FQNEAQ (reference sequence). The CDR3 loop spans 13 amino acids. This CDR3 is CASSAPSVREQYF. The CDR3 DNA sequence: TGTGCCAGCAGCGCCCCGTCGGTCCGCGAGCAGTACTTC.

The chain couples TRBV11-2 to TRBJ2-1; TRBD2 matches at 12 bases. The CDR3 runs to 15 residues. The V gene's germline CDR1 is SGHAT and CDR2 FQNNGV. V trimming: 8 bases; J trimming: 4 bases; junction bases outside the gene matches: 6. CDR3 loop: CASWRTSGIYNEQFF. The CDR3 bases are TGTGCCAGCTGGCGGACTAGCGGGATTTACAATGAGCAGTTCTTC.